The 13 T cell receptor beta chains below come from one sample, sequenced in a study of blood T cell repertoires in COVID-19. Data came from immunoSEQ multiplex PCR; TCRdb stores just in-frame clones and leaves some out. The repertoire consists of around 75,000 clones, with approximately 80% occurring once and the leading ten covering 10% to 15%. The sample was peripheral blood. These receptors came from a man aged 50 or older with COVID-19, enrolled during active disease.

This chain uses TRBV19 with TRBJ1-4; D remains unclear. The CDR3 extends over 14 amino acids. With 9 bases removed from V and 5 bases from J, the gap between germline ends came to 16 bases. Germline V gives CDR1 LNHDA, CDR2 SQIVND (reference sequence). Here the CDR3 DNA reads TGTGCCAGCCACCACGTGTCTAGGAATGAAAAACTGTTTTTT. Protein product: CASHHVSRNEKLFF.

The chain links TRBV11-2 to TRBJ2-7; 12 positions match TRBD1. V shed 5 bases, J shed 6 bases, and the junction held 8 bases outside the gene matches. The CDR3 has 15 residues. Looked up from germline, CDR1 is SGHAT and CDR2 is FQNNGV. DNA of the CDR3: TGTGCCAGCAGCCCGGGACAGGGGGCGGTCAGCGAGCAGTACTTC. Its translation is CASSPGQGAVSEQYF.

The genes are TRBV7-3 and TRBJ2-2; 8 bases agree with TRBD2. After removal of 5 bases from V and 6 bases from J, the junction contained 8 bases not matched to a gene. Looked up from germline, CDR1 is SGHTA and CDR2 is FQGTGA. This CDR3 is built from 15 residues. The CDR3 sequence: CASSARGGLSGELFF. CDR3 DNA: TGTGCCAGCAGCGCCCGGGGGGGCCTCTCCGGGGAGCTGTTTTTT.

V usage is TRBV6-2 or TRBV6-3 and J usage is TRBJ2-1; TRBD1 aligns across 9 bases. The ends lost 5 bases at V and 15 bases at J; junction bases unmatched: 11. CDR3 length: 13 residues. Germline V CDR1 and CDR2: MNHEY, SVGEGT. CDR3 residues: CASSNMVGTGLFF. In nucleotides, the CDR3 is TGTGCCAGCAGTAACATGGTTGGGACAGGGCTGTTCTTC.

V is TRBV3-1 (or the pseudogene TRBV3-2) and J is TRBJ1-2; tentative D call: TRBD1 (5 bases). CDR3 length equals 15 residues. V lost 2 bases to trimming and J lost 2 bases, with 12 bases between them. Germline lookup yields CDR1 LGHDT and CDR2 YNNKEL (reference sequence). The CDR3 spells CASSQFGGENYGYTF. In DNA form, the CDR3 reads TGTGCCAGCAGCCAATTCGGAGGGGAGAACTATGGCTACACCTTC.

On this clone: This sample also contains other DNA sequences that code for the same CDR3. The chain carries TRBV6-5 and TRBJ1-5; TRBD1 matches at 10 bases. This CDR3 is 16 amino acids long. J gave up 2 bases and V 0 bases, and 1 base lay outside the gene matches. The germline V gene encodes CDR1 MNHEY and CDR2 SVGAGI. The DNA of the CDR3 is TGTGCCAGCAGTTACTCCGGGACAGGGGGCAATCAGCCCCAGCATTTT. As protein: CASSYSGTGGNQPQHF.

V usage is TRBV7-6 and J usage is TRBJ2-2; 11 bases are shared with TRBD2. After removal of 5 bases from V and 4 bases from J, the junction contained 9 bases not matched to a gene. The CDR3 loop spans 17 amino acids. From germline, CDR1 is SGHVS and CDR2 FNYEAQ. CDR3 DNA sequence: TGTGCCAGCAGCCGTTCGACTAGCGGGGTCTCCACCGGGGAGCTGTTTTTT. Protein sequence: CASSRSTSGVSTGELFF.

In this sample, this clone turned up a few times. The chain recombines TRBV11-2 with TRBJ1-1; D might be TRBD1 (5 bases). The CDR3 is made up of 13 amino acids. Trimming took 5 bases from V and 1 from J, leaving 8 bases between them. The germline CDR1 and CDR2 sequences are SGHAT and FQNNGV. The CDR3 protein is CASSIQENTEAFF. DNA for the CDR3: TGTGCCAGCAGCATACAGGAGAACACTGAAGCTTTCTTT.

V gene TRBV10-3 combines with J gene TRBJ1-3, with TRBD1 matching 7 bases. This CDR3 has 16 amino acids. Unmatched junction bases numbered 11, after V lost 6 bases and J lost 3 bases. Germline values: CDR1 ENHRY, CDR2 SYGVKD. As DNA, the CDR3 is TGTGCCATCAGGCCCGGCGAGGGGGCGGGTGGAAACACCATATATTTT. This gives the protein CAIRPGEGAGGNTIYF.

This clone was picked up a small number of times. The rearrangement joins TRBV9 to TRBJ1-3; D call uncertain. Germline V lookup: CDR1 SGDLS, CDR2 YYNGEE. V was cut by 10 bases and J by 3 bases, with 17 bases left in between. This CDR3 is 14 amino acids long. As DNA, the CDR3 is TGTGCCGCCTCGGAGGGTTTAAATGGAAACACCATATATTTT. Its translation: CAASEGLNGNTIYF.

This rearrangement joins TRBV29-1 to TRBJ1-2; D gene uncertain. The CDR3 loop spans 9 amino acids. V lost 6 bases and J lost 3, with 2 bases in between. Germline CDR1 reads SQVTM; CDR2 reads ANQGSEA. This CDR3 is CSVDYGYTF. In DNA, the CDR3 is TGCAGCGTCGACTATGGCTACACCTTC. The whole variable domain, remainder taken from reference TRBV29-1 and TRBJ1-2, is SAVISQKPSRDICQRGTSLTIQCQVDSQVTMMFWYRQQPGQSLTLIATANQGSEATYESGFVIDKFPISRPNLTFSTLTVSNMSPEDSSIYLCSVDYGYTFGSGTRLTVV.

This clone was picked up many times. The V and J genes are TRBV5-4 and TRBJ2-3, with D perhaps matching TRBD1 (7 bases). V lost 9 bases to trimming and J lost 1 base, with 12 bases between them. The length of the CDR3 is 13 residues. Germline lookup yields CDR1 SGHNT and CDR2 YYREEE (reference sequence). The CDR3 DNA reads TGTGCCATGCGGGACAGAGGCACAGATACGCAGTATTTT. Its translation: CAMRDRGTDTQYF.

V is TRBV19 and J is TRBJ1-2; D ambiguous. The CDR3 loop spans 13 amino acids. Germline-derived CDR1 and CDR2 are LNHDA and SQIVND (reference sequence). Trimming took 3 bases from V and 4 from J, leaving 9 bases between them. The DNA for the CDR3 is TGTGCCAGTAGTATCCAAACTCCCTATGGCTACACCTTC. As protein: CASSIQTPYGYTF.